The sequence of this T cell receptor beta chain was determined in a study of yellow fever vaccine responses in identical twins. Findings of the study overall: The authors reported partly convergent, partly personalized vaccine responses in identical twins.

Remarks on this clonotype: What it binds is not known.

V gave up 1 base and J gave up 13 bases, with 23 bases separating them. The CDR3 has 14 amino acids. Germline V gene sequence: CDR1 DFQATT, CDR2 SNEGSKA (reference sequence). MiXCR, applied by TCRdb to the RT-PCR reads, yields one record per CDR3 protein. The sample lists 9,000 to 13,000 distinct CDR3 sequences; less than 85% were seen once. The J gene is TRBJ2-7, the V gene TRBV20-1; D unclear. The sample here was T cells from blood (PBMCs), unsorted or a sorted subset (not recorded which), taken before or after yellow fever vaccination (not recorded which). The receptor comes from a woman aged 18-29 years who received the yellow fever vaccine. The CDR3 reads CSARAHPTQAPSYF. The DNA for the CDR3 is TGCAGTGCTAGAGCCCACCCCACTCAGGCCCCCTCTTACTTC.